The 18 T cell receptor beta chains reported below all come from one sample, sequenced in a study of T-cell reconstitution after alpha-beta-depleted transplantation in children. Unique molecular identifiers were incorporated when the TCRbeta library was constructed. One entry per CDR3 protein, called by TCRdb with MiXCR from the PCR reads. The sample comprises roughly 670,000 distinct CDR3 sequences, around 13% of which are singletons, and 0.75% to 0.85% rests with the top ten. This specimen consisted of PBMCs, obtained before TCRalphabeta/CD19-depleted stem cell transplant. These TCRs come from a girl aged 2 to 9 with congenital amegakaryocytic thrombocytopenia, due to receive a stem cell transplant.

This clonotype was recorded many times. This chain uses TRBV20-1 with TRBJ2-5, with a weak D call TRBD2 (6 bases). Germline CDR1 DFQATT, CDR2 SNEGSKA (reference sequence). With 6 bases removed from V and 4 bases from J, the gap between germline ends came to 18 bases. This CDR3 contains 14 residues. The CDR3 sequence: CSAGRLASTETQYF. Here the CDR3 DNA reads TGCAGTGCCGGGAGATTAGCCTCCACAGAGACCCAGTACTTC.

J is TRBJ2-1 and V is TRBV7-2; 10 nucleotides align to TRBD2. With V trimmed by 3 bases and J by 11 bases, 1 base remained unmatched. The germline gives CDR1 SGHTA, CDR2 FQGNSA. The CDR3 runs 12 residues. The CDR3 sequence is CASSFSGGKQFF. The CDR3 DNA sequence: TGTGCCAGCAGCTTTAGCGGGGGGAAGCAGTTCTTC.

This clonotype was picked up many times. The V call is TRBV12-3 or TRBV12-4, the J call TRBJ2-7; TRBD1 might be the D (6 bases). The CDR3 loop spans 14 amino acids. Trimming left V 3 bases short and J 0 bases short, with 9 bases between. The CDR3 loop is CASSLGTFSYEQYF. CDR3 DNA sequence: TGTGCCAGCAGTTTGGGGACATTCTCCTACGAGCAGTACTTC.

This clonotype was detected many times. The chain carries TRBV5-1 and TRBJ2-5, with D perhaps matching TRBD2 (6 bases). This CDR3 region has 15 residues. CDR1 and CDR2 from the germline V gene are SGHRS and YFSETQ. Trimming removed 2 bases at V and 4 bases at J, with 15 bases between. The CDR3 coding sequence is TGCGCCAGCAGCTTCCCGCCGGAGGGCCCAGAGACCCAGTACTTC. Translated: CASSFPPEGPETQYF.

Ten or more counts support this clonotype. The chain employs TRBV11-2 and TRBJ2-1; 7 positions match TRBD1. With V trimmed by 5 bases and J by 2 bases, 15 bases remained unmatched. CDR1 SGHAT and CDR2 FQNNGV come from the germline V gene. There are 18 residues in the CDR3. This CDR3 is CASSRLIHRGPAYNEQFF. CDR3 sequence (DNA): TGTGCCAGCAGCCGTTTGATTCACAGGGGACCTGCCTACAATGAGCAGTTCTTC.

As concerns this clonotype: A much larger clone lies one base from this, so it may be a read error. V and J are TRBV10-3 and TRBJ2-3; D unclear. Near its end, the DNA agrees better with TRBJ1-5, so the J call may be wrong. Germline values: CDR1 ENHRY, CDR2 SYGVKD. The CDR3 sequence is 15 residues long. This chain's CDR3 is CAISGPSVYTDTQHF. In DNA, the CDR3 is TGTGCCATCAGTGGGCCCAGCGTGTACACAGATACGCAGCATTTT.

This clonotype was counted ten times or more. This rearrangement joins TRBV25-1 to TRBJ2-1; D call uncertain. The germline V and J ends were trimmed by 2 bases and 0 bases, with 5 bases remaining between them. The CDR3 contains 14 residues. Germline-derived CDR1 and CDR2 are MGHDK and SYGVNS. CDR3 nucleotides: TGTGCCAGCAGTGAAGGGTACTCCTACAATGAGCAGTTCTTC. Its protein product is CASSEGYSYNEQFF.

This clonotype was seen a few times. V usage is TRBV3-1 and J usage is TRBJ2-7; 9 bases match TRBD1. V shed 4 bases, J shed 0 bases, and the junction held 10 bases outside the gene matches. This CDR3 region has 17 residues. Germline-derived CDR1 and CDR2 are LGHDT and YNNKEL (reference sequence). This chain's CDR3 is CASSRNRGRGASYEQYF. The CDR3 bases are TGTGCCAGCAGCCGTAACAGGGGGCGCGGGGCCTCCTACGAGCAGTACTTC.

This clonotype occurred many times. The chain recombines TRBV5-6 with TRBJ2-3; TRBD2 aligns across 9 bases. From germline, CDR1 is SGHDT and CDR2 YYEEEE. The CDR3 extends over 19 amino acids. V lost 2 bases and J lost 0; bases outside the gene matches: 13. CDR3: CASSFGLAGKVTSTDTQYF. The CDR3 region has the DNA TGTGCCAGCAGCTTCGGCCTAGCGGGAAAGGTTACTAGCACAGATACGCAGTATTTT.

The chain recombines TRBV11-2 with TRBJ2-4; maybe TRBD1 (6 bases). The CDR3 is 14 amino acids. From germline, CDR1 is SGHAT and CDR2 FQNNGV. Trimming stripped 4 bases from V and 8 bases from J, with 15 bases between. CDR3 protein: CASSSPLGADIQYF. In DNA form, the CDR3 reads TGTGCCAGCAGCTCCCCTTTGGGGGCGGACATTCAGTACTTC.

The chain employs TRBV7-9 and TRBJ2-3; D is uncertain. V lost 7 bases, J lost 4 bases, and 18 bases lay in between. The CDR3 is 15 residues long. The germline CDR1 and CDR2 sequences are SEHNR and FQNEAQ (reference sequence). CDR3 sequence (DNA): TGTGCCAGCAAGTCGGGTTCCGGTTCCGCAGATACGCAGTATTTT. Its protein is CASKSGSGSADTQYF.

This clonotype was seen a handful of times. The V and J genes are TRBV12-3 or TRBV12-4 and TRBJ2-3; 8 nucleotides match TRBD2. The CDR3 spans 14 residues. Trimming removed 7 bases from V and 6 bases from J; junction bases left unmatched: 9. CDR3 region: CASTRAGVGDTQYF. The CDR3 DNA is TGTGCCAGCACCCGAGCGGGAGTGGGCGATACGCAGTATTTT.

V and J are TRBV20-1 and TRBJ2-1; 8 bases are shared with TRBD2. Unmatched junction bases numbered 11, after V lost 0 bases and J lost 7 bases. Germline CDR1 DFQATT, CDR2 SNEGSKA (reference sequence). This CDR3 comprises 16 residues. The CDR3 DNA sequence: TGCAGTGCTAGAGAGGCGGGAGGAGGGCTGCGGAATGAGCAGTTCTTC. It translates to CSAREAGGGLRNEQFF.

This clonotype was seen at least ten times. J is TRBJ2-7 and V is TRBV20-1; no firm D call. V lost 1 base and J 7 bases, leaving 11 bases between the germline ends. Germline lookup yields CDR1 DFQATT and CDR2 SNEGSKA (reference sequence). The CDR3 contains 12 residues. In DNA, the CDR3 is TGCAGTGCTAGAGCACAGTCTCAGGAGCAGTACTTC. It encodes CSARAQSQEQYF.

The sample holds many counts of this clonotype. This chain connects TRBV5-1 to TRBJ2-3; D remains unclear. This CDR3 has 14 amino acids. The V gene lost 0 bases and the J gene lost 5 bases, with 10 bases spanning the gap. Germline V gene sequence: CDR1 SGHRS, CDR2 YFSETQ. CDR3 DNA sequence: TGCGCCAGCAGCTTGGTTCATCCGGAAGATACGCAGTATTTT. Its protein is CASSLVHPEDTQYF.

This clonotype was seen just once. CDR3 in amino acids: CASSVLSSSYEQYF. The CDR3 bases are TGTGCCAGCAGCGTACTAAGTAGCTCCTACGAGCAGTACTTC. The J gene is TRBJ2-7, the V gene TRBV9, with D uncertain. The CDR3 totals 14 residues. V was shortened by 1 base and J by 0 bases, with 8 bases between the two germline ends. Per the germline V gene, CDR1 is SGDLS and CDR2 is YYNGEE.

This chain links TRBV4-2 with TRBJ2-1, with no clear D. The V gene lost 6 bases and the J gene lost 1 base, with 10 bases spanning the gap. CDR1 and CDR2 (germline): LGHNA, YNFKEQ. The CDR3 spans 14 residues. CDR3 nucleotides: TGTGCCAGCAGGCCCGGGCCTTCCTACAATGAGCAGTTCTTC. Translating gives CASRPGPSYNEQFF.

Ten or more counts support this clonotype. The chain links TRBV7-9 to TRBJ2-5; 7 nucleotides align to TRBD2. Germline CDR1 reads SEHNR; CDR2 reads FQNEAQ (reference sequence). This CDR3 has 12 residues. The trim removed 8 bases at V and 0 bases at J, leaving 0 bases unmatched. This CDR3 reads CASRGDQETQYF. CDR3 in DNA: TGTGCCAGCCGGGGGGACCAAGAGACCCAGTACTTC. The complete variable domain, with remaining parts taken from reference TRBV7-9 and TRBJ2-5, reads DTGVSQNPRHKITKRGQNVTFRCDPISEHNRLYWYRQTLGQGPEFLTYFQNEAQLEKSRLLSDRFSAERPKGSFSTLEIQRTEQGDSAMYLCASRGDQETQYFGPGTRLLVL.